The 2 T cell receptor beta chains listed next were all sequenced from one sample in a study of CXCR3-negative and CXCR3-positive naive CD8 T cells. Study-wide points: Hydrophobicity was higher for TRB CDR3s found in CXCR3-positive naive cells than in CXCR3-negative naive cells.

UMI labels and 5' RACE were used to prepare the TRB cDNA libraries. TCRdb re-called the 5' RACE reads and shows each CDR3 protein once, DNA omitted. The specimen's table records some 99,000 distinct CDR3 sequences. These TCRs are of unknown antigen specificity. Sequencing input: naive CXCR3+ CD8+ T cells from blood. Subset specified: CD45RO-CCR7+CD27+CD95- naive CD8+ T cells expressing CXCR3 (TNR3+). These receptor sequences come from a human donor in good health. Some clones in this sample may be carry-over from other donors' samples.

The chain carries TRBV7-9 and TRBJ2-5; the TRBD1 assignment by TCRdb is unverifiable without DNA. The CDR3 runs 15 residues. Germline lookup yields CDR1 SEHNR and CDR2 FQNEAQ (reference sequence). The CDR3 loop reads CASSFPGAGDRTQYF.

Here the CDR3 reads CSAKRGRVYNEQFF. The V call is TRBV20-1, the J call TRBJ2-1; as DNA is missing, the TRBD2 call by TCRdb cannot be tested. Germline-derived CDR1 and CDR2 are DFQATT and SNEGSKA (reference sequence). The CDR3 runs to 14 residues.